This T cell receptor beta chain was sequenced in a study of shared clonotypes between healthy human individuals. Study at large: Plates per donor: three CD4 naive, three CD4 memory, two CD8 naive, one CD8 memory. Whole-study results and caveats: Sample collection involved blood only; tissue repertoires are likely different. Memory subsets had estimated richness that was generally smaller than that of naive subsets.

The V end lost 6 bases, the J end lost 3 bases, and 17 bases lay between the germline ends. Germline V gives CDR1 SGHTA, CDR2 FQGNSA. CDR3 size: 15 residues. The data were produced by immunoSEQ multiplex PCR, yet TCRdb's version contains in-frame clones alone and is incomplete. This sample has 1,100,000 or so clones, with more than 75% found just once. A note on this clone: The antigen remains undetermined.

A CD45RA-negative memory subset and a CD45RA+ naive subset were separated from the CD4+ cells. The chain is built from TRBV7-2 and TRBJ1-1; no firm D call. Sequencing was performed on memory CD4+ T cells from PBMCs. The subset is: CD45RA-negative fraction. The TCR sequence derives from a man younger than 35 in good health. Some clones in this sample may be carry-over from other donors' samples. This CDR3 is CASSSRWGIDTEAFF. The DNA of the CDR3 is TGTGCCAGCAGTTCTAGATGGGGTATCGACACTGAAGCTTTCTTT.